This T cell receptor (beta chain) emerged from a study of T cell repertoires in cytomegalovirus infection. Looking at the study overall: Both recently identified HLA-C-restricted and well-studied HLA-B-restricted CMV epitopes were used in the study. Indications came from public TCR beta signatures; they pointed to CMV infection and to a matching HLA type. General study findings and limits: There were HLA-C-restricted CMV-specific TCR beta clonotypes dominating the ex vivo response. Identification of carriers of CMV plus the relevant HLA was performed using cumulative public TCR beta family frequency.

This clonotype was detected a few times. Its target is not known. The trim removed 7 bases at V and 1 base at J, leaving 4 bases unmatched. The CDR3 totals 13 residues. TCRdb called the reads again in MiXCR, with one record for every CDR3 protein. This sample carries about half a million distinct CDR3 sequences, about 33% of them seen once, and the ten largest clones take 15% to 20%. This TCR came from a human donor in good health (CMV status not recorded). Some clones in this sample may be carry-over from other donors' samples. Material: cultured PBMCs, obtained from culture after CMV antigen stimulation. This sequence joins TRBV12-3 or TRBV12-4 and TRBJ2-7; TRBD1 agrees at 7 bases. The CDR3 nucleotides are TGTGCCAGCAAAACACAGGGGTCCTACGAGCAGTACTTC. This gives the protein CASKTQGSYEQYF.